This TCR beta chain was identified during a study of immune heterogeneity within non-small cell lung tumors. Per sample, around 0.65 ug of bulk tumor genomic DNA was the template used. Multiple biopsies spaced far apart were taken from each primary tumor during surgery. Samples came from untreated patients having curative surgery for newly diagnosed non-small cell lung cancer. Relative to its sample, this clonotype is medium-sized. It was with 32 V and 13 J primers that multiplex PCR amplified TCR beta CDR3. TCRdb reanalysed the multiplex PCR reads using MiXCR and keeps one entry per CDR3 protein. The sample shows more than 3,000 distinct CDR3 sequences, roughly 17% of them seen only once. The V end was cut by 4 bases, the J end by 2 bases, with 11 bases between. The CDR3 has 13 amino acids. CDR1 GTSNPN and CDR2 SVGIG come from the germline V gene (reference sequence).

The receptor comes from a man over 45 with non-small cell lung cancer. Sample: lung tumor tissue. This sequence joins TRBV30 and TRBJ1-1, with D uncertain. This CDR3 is CAWTWTLNTEAFF. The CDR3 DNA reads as TGTGCCTGGACCTGGACCCTCAACACTGAAGCTTTCTTT.